This entry lists 2 T cell receptor beta chains sequenced from one sample in a study of shared clonotypes between healthy human individuals. The method was immunoSEQ multiplex PCR; TCRdb's version includes in-frame clones alone and lacks a portion of them. The table lists roughly 2,000,000 clones, roughly 95% of them singletons, with more than 1.5% in the top ten. CD8 cells classed as naive were CD45RO-negative and positively selected for CCR7, excluding terminally differentiated effector memory CD45RA+ cells. Sequenced input: naive CD8+ T cells from PBMCs. All receptors derive from a man between 18 and 35 years old in good health. Some clones in this sample may be carry-over from other donors' samples.

Concerning this clone itself: The sample contains more than one DNA sequence encoding this CDR3. V and J are TRBV29-1 and TRBJ2-2, with D uncertain. This CDR3 spans 13 amino acids. The germline V gene encodes CDR1 SQVTM and CDR2 ANQGSEA. V lost 4 bases to trimming and J lost 2 bases, with 8 bases between them. CDR3 protein: CSVVPANTGELFF. The CDR3 DNA reads as TGCAGCGTTGTCCCGGCTAACACCGGGGAGCTGTTTTTT.

In DNA, the CDR3 is TGTGCCAGCAGCTATCGGACAGGAGAAGCTTTCTTT. It is translated as CASSYRTGEAFF. This chain uses TRBV7-2 with TRBJ1-1, with TRBD1 matching 7 bases. The CDR3 consists of 12 residues. The V gene's germline CDR1 is SGHTA and CDR2 FQGNSA. V was pared by 4 bases and J by 8 bases, with 4 bases of the junction left unmatched.